The source of this T cell receptor (beta chain) is a study of preoperative IRX-2 immunotherapy in early breast cancer. Treatment specified: preoperative locoregional IRX-2 cytokine immunotherapy. Preoperative locoregional IRX-2 cytokine immunotherapy was tested in the phase Ib source study. Libraries were prepared by immunoSEQ multiplex PCR; TCRdb keeps only in-frame clonotypes and omits some of them. The sample records roughly 24,000 clones, about 95% being singletons. Germline V gene sequence: CDR1 SGHRS, CDR2 YFSETQ. The ends were cut back, 0 bases at V and 4 bases at J, with 7 bases in the middle. CDR3 length: 13 residues.

The chain links TRBV5-1 to TRBJ2-5; unclear D gene. The source was tumor tissue, collected after IRX-2 immunotherapy. This clonotype was obtained from a human donor with breast cancer. The CDR3 sequence: CASSLDSLETQYF. As DNA, the CDR3 is TGCGCCAGCAGCTTGGACAGCTTAGAGACCCAGTACTTC. The full variable domain, its missing parts supplied by reference TRBV5-1 and TRBJ2-5, is KAGVTQTPRYLIKTRGQQVTLSCSPISGHRSVSWYQQTPGQGLQFLFEYFSETQRNKGNFPGRFSGRQFSNSRSEMNVSTLELGDSALYLCASSLDSLETQYFGPGTRLLVL.